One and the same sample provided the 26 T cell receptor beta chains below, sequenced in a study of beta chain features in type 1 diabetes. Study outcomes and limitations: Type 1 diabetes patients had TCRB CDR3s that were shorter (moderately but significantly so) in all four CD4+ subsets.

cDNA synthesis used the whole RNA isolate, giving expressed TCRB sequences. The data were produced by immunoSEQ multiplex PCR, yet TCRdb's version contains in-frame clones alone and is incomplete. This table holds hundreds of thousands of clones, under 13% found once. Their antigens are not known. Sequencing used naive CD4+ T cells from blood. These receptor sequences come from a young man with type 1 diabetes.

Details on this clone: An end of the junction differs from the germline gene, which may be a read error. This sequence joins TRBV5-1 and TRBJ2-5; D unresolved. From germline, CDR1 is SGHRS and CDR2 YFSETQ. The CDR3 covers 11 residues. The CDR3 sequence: CASSVQATQYF. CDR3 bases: TGCGCCAGCAGCGTCCAAGCGACCCAGTACTTC.

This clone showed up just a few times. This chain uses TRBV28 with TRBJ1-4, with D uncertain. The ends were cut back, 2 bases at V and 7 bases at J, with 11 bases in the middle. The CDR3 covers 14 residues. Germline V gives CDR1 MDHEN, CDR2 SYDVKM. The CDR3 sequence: CASSLQFRGEKLFF. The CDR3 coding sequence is TGTGCCAGCAGTTTACAGTTTCGGGGTGAAAAACTGTTTTTT. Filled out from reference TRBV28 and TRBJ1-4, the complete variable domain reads DVKVTQSSRYLVKRTGEKVFLECVQDMDHENMFWYRQDPGLGLRLIYFSYDVKMKEKGDIPEGYSVSREKKERFSLILESASTNQTSMYLCASSLQFRGEKLFFGSGTQLSVL.

CDR3 sequence reads: CASSLAGVRTEAFF. The DNA for the CDR3 is TGCGCCAGCAGCTTGGCAGGGGTTCGCACTGAAGCTTTCTTT. The V gene is TRBV5-1, the J gene TRBJ1-1, with a weak D call TRBD1 (6 bases). Trimming shortened V by 0 bases and J by 4 bases, and 10 bases separated the two germline ends. The V gene's germline CDR1 is SGHRS and CDR2 YFSETQ. The CDR3 contains 14 residues.

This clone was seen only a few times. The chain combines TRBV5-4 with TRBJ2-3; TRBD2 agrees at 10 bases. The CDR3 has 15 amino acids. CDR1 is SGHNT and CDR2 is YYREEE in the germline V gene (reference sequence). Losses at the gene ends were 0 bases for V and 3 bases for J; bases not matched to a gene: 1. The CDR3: CASSLGSGGTDTQYF. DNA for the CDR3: TGTGCCAGCAGCTTGGGTAGCGGGGGGACAGATACGCAGTATTTT.

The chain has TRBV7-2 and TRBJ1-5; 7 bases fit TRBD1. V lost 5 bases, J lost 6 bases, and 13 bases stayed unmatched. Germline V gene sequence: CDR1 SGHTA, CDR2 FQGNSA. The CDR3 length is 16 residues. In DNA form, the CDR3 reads TGTGCCAGCAGCAATTTCCAAAGGACAGGCATTCAGCCCCAGCATTTT. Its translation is CASSNFQRTGIQPQHF.

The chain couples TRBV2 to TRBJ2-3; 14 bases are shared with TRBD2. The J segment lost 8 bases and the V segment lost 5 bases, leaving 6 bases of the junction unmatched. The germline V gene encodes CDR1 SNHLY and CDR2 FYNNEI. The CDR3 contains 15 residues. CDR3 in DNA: TGTGCCAGCAGTCGACTAGCGGGGGGGAGTGTTACGCAGTATTTT. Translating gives CASSRLAGGSVTQYF.

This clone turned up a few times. The CDR3 is CASSPIHERGQYF. CDR3 bases: TGTGCCAGCAGCCCTATTCACGAGAGAGGCCAGTACTTC. The J gene is TRBJ2-5, the V gene TRBV7-2; D gene ambiguous. The V gene's germline CDR1 is SGHTA and CDR2 FQGNSA. This CDR3 is built from 13 residues. Trimming shortened V by 5 bases and J by 10 bases, and 17 bases separated the two germline ends.

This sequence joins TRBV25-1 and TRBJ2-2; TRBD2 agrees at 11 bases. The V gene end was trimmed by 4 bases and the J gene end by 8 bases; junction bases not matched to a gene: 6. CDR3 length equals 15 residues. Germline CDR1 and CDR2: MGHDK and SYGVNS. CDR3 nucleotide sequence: TGTGCCAGCAGTGGGCTAGCGGGGGGCCGGGGGGAGCTGTTTTTT. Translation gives CASSGLAGGRGELFF. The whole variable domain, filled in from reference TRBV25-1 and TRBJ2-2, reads EADIYQTPRYLVIGTGKKITLECSQTMGHDKMYWYQQDPGMELHLIHYSYGVNSTEKGDLSSESTVSRIRTEHFPLTLESARPSHTSQYLCASSGLAGGRGELFFGEGSRLTVL.

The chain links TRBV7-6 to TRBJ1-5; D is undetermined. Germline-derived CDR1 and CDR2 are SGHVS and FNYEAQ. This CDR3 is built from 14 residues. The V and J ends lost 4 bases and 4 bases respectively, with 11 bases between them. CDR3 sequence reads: CASSSPGTNQPQHF. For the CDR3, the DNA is TGTGCCAGCAGCTCACCGGGAACAAATCAGCCCCAGCATTTT.

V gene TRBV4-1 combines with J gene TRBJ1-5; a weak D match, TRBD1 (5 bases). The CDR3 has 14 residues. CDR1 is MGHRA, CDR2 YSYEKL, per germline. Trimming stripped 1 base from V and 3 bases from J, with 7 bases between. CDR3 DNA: TGCGCCAGCAGCCAAGGACAGATCAATCAGCCCCAGCATTTT. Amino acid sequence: CASSQGQINQPQHF.

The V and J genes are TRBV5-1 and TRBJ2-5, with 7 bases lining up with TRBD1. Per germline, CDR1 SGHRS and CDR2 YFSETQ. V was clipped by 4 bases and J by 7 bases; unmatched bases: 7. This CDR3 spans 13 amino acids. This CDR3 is CASSLGQAATQYF. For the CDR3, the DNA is TGCGCCAGCAGCCTCGGACAGGCGGCGACCCAGTACTTC.

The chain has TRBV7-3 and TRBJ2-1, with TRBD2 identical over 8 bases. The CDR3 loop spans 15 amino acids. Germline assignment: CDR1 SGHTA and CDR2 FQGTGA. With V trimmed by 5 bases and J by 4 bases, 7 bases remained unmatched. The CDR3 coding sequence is TGTGCCAGCAGCGGCAGCGGGGGCCCATACAATGAGCAGTTCTTC. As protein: CASSGSGGPYNEQFF.

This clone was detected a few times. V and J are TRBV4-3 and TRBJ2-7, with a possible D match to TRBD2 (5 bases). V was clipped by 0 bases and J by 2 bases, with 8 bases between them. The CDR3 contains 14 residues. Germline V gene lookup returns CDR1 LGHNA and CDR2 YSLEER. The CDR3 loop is CASSQETGTYEQYF. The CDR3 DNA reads TGCGCCAGCAGCCAAGAAACGGGGACCTACGAGCAGTACTTC.

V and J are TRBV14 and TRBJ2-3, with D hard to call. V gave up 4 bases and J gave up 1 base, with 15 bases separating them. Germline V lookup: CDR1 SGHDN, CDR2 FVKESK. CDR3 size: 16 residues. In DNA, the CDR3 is TGTGCCAGCAGCCCCAATAGAGGTTGGGGCACAGATACGCAGTATTTT. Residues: CASSPNRGWGTDTQYF. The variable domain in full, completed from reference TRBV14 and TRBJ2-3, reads EAGVTQFPSHSVIEKGQTVTLRCDPISGHDNLYWYRRVMGKEIKFLLHFVKESKQDESGMPNNRFLAERTGGTYSTLKVQPAELEDSGVYFCASSPNRGWGTDTQYFGPGTRLTVL.

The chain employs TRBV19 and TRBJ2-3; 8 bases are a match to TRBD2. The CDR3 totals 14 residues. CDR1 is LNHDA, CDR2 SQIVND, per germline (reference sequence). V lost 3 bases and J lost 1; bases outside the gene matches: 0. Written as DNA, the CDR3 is TGTGCCAGTAGTATCGGGGGGGGCACAGATACGCAGTATTTT. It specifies CASSIGGGTDTQYF.

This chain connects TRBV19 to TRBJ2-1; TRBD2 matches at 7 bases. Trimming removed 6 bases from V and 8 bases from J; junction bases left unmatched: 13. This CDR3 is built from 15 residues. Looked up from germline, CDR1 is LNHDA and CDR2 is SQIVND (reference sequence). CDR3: CASRTQRGGGDEQFF. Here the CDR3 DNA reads TGTGCCAGTAGAACCCAGCGGGGTGGGGGGGATGAGCAGTTCTTC.

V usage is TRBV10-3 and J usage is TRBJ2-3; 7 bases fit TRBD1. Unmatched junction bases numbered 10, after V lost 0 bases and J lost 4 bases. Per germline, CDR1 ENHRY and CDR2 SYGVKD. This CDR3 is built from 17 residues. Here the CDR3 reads CAISESTGNRDADTQYF. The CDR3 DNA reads TGTGCCATCAGTGAGTCGACAGGGAATCGCGATGCAGATACGCAGTATTTT.

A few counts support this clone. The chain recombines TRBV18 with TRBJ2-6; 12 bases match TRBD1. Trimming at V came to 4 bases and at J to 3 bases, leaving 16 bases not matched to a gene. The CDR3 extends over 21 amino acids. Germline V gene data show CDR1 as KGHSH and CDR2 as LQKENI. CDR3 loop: CASSLRIARDRGPNGANVLTF. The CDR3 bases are TGTGCCAGCTCACTTCGGATAGCCCGGGACAGGGGGCCGAATGGGGCCAACGTCCTGACTTTC.

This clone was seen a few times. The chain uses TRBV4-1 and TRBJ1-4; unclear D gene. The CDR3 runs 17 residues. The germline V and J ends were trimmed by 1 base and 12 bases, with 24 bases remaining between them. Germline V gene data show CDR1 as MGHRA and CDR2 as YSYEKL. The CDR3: CASSQVNLGVPRKELFF. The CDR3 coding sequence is TGCGCCAGCAGCCAAGTAAACTTGGGAGTCCCCCGGAAGGAACTGTTTTTT.

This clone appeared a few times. Here the CDR3 DNA reads TGTGCCAGCAGTGAAATTGGGAGCTCCTATAATTCACCCCTCCACTTT. Protein product: CASSEIGSSYNSPLHF. This rearrangement joins TRBV2 to TRBJ1-6, with D uncertain. V was cut by 2 bases and J by 0 bases, with 8 bases left in between. This CDR3 region has 16 residues. In germline, CDR1 is SNHLY, CDR2 FYNNEI.

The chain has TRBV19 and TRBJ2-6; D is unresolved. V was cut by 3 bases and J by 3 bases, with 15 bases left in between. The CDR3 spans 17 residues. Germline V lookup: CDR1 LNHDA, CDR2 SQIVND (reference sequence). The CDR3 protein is CASSIQAPASGANVLTF. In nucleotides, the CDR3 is TGTGCCAGTAGTATCCAGGCTCCAGCAAGTGGGGCCAACGTCCTGACTTTC.

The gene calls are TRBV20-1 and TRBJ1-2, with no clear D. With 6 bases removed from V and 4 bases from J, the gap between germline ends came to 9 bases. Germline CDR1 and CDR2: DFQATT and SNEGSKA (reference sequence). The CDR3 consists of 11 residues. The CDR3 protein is CSAPEAYGYTF. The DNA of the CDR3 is TGCAGTGCGCCGGAGGCCTATGGCTACACCTTC.

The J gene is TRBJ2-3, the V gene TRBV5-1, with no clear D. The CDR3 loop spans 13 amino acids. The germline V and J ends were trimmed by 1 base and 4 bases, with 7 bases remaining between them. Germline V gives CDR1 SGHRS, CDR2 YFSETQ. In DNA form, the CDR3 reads TGCGCCAGCAGCTTGTTAGTCGCAGATACGCAGTATTTT. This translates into CASSLLVADTQYF.

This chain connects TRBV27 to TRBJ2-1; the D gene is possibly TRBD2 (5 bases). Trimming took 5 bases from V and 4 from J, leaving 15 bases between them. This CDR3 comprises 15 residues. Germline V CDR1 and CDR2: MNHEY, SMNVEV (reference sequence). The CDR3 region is CASSPTGILYNEQFF. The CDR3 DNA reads TGTGCCAGCAGTCCTACCGGGATCTTGTACAATGAGCAGTTCTTC.

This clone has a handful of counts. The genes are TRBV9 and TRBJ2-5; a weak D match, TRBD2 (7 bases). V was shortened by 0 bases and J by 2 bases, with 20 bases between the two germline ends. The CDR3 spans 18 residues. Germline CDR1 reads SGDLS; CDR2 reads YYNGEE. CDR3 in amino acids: CASSVGGRGGDTQETQYF. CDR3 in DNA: TGTGCCAGCAGCGTAGGCGGCAGGGGAGGGGACACGCAAGAGACCCAGTACTTC.

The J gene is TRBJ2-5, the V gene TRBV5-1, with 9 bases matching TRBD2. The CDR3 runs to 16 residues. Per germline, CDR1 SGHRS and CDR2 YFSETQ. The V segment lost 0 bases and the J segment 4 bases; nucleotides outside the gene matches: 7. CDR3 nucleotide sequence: TGCGCCAGCAGCTTGGCCATAGCGGGGGTCGGAGAGACCCAGTACTTC. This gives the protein CASSLAIAGVGETQYF.